Shown below are 6 T cell receptor beta chains from a single sample sequenced in a study of T-cell memory formation after mild COVID-19. TCRdb redid the calling of the 5' RACE reads with MiXCR, one entry per CDR3 protein. The sample shows hundreds of thousands of distinct CDR3 sequences, 17% of them seen only once. What was sequenced was PBMCs or a T cell subset sorted from them (not recorded which). These receptors were obtained from an adult woman who had mild COVID-19 (a few samples of this study predate the infection). Cell type and time point are not known.

This clonotype was seen only a few times. The chain is built from TRBV7-8 and TRBJ2-1; 8 bases align to TRBD2. Germline CDR1 SGHVS, CDR2 FQNEAQ. The CDR3 is 15 residues long. V shed 5 bases and J 4 bases; nucleotides not matched to a gene: 7. Here the CDR3 DNA reads TGTGCCAGCAGCCAGGGACTAGGAGGTTACAATGAGCAGTTCTTC. It specifies CASSQGLGGYNEQFF.

This clonotype was counted between two and nine times. The J gene is TRBJ2-1, the V gene TRBV7-3, with D uncertain. The CDR3 consists of 11 residues. Germline loops: CDR1 SGHTA, CDR2 FQGTGA. The ends were cut back, 2 bases at V and 13 bases at J, with 9 bases in the middle. The CDR3 DNA reads TGTGCCAGCAGCTTAGGCACATTTCAGTTCTTC. It codes for CASSLGTFQFF.

This clonotype has just a few counts. In DNA, the CDR3 is TGTGCCAGCAGCCAAGGGGGACAGGGCTACGGCTACACCTTC. Its protein is CASSQGGQGYGYTF. This chain connects TRBV3-1 to TRBJ1-2; 9 bases line up with TRBD1. V lost 1 base, J lost 8 bases, and 5 bases stayed unmatched. The CDR3 is 14 amino acids. Per germline, CDR1 LGHDT and CDR2 YNNKEL (reference sequence).

The CDR3 reads CASSRYSGQVRYEQYF. The CDR3 nucleotides are TGTGCCAGCAGTCGATACTCGGGACAGGTTCGTTACGAGCAGTACTTC. The chain is built from TRBV6-2 or TRBV6-3 and TRBJ2-7; 8 bases map to TRBD1. Trimming took 5 bases from V and 4 from J; bases not matched to a gene: 13. CDR1 MNHEY and CDR2 SVGEGT come from the germline V gene. This CDR3 is built from 16 residues.

The V call is TRBV28, the J call TRBJ2-7; TRBD2 might be the D (5 bases). Germline V gives CDR1 MDHEN, CDR2 SYDVKM. This CDR3 is 14 amino acids long. Trimming pared 8 bases from V and 2 bases from J, leaving 16 bases between. CDR3 sequence (DNA): TGTGCCAGCCCCCGGGGTGGGCCCCCCTACGAGCAGTACTTC. Translated: CASPRGGPPYEQYF. Looking up the rest from reference TRBV28 and TRBJ2-7 gives the full variable domain: DVKVTQSSRYLVKRTGEKVFLECVQDMDHENMFWYRQDPGLGLRLIYFSYDVKMKEKGDIPEGYSVSREKKERFSLILESASTNQTSMYLCASPRGGPPYEQYFGPGTRLTVT.

This clonotype turned up a few times. The chain uses TRBV13 and TRBJ2-1, with D perhaps matching TRBD1 (5 bases). This CDR3 has 14 amino acids. Germline values: CDR1 PRHDT, CDR2 FYEKMQ (reference sequence). With 6 bases removed from V and 5 bases from J, the gap between germline ends came to 14 bases. The CDR3 reads CASRGLGRDNEQFF. CDR3 nucleotides: TGTGCCAGCAGGGGGCTAGGAAGGGACAATGAGCAGTTCTTC.